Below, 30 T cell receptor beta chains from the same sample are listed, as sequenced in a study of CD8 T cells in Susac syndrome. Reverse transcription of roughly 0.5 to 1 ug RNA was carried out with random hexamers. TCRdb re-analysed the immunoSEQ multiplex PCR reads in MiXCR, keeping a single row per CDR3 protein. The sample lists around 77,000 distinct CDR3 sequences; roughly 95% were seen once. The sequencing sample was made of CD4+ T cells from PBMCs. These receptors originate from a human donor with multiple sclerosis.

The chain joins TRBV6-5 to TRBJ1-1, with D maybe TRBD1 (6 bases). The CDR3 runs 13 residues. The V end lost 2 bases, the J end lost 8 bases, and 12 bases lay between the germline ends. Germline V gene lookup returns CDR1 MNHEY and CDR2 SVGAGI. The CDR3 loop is CASSYRGRGEAFF. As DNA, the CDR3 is TGTGCCAGCAGTTACCGGGGTAGGGGGGAAGCTTTCTTT.

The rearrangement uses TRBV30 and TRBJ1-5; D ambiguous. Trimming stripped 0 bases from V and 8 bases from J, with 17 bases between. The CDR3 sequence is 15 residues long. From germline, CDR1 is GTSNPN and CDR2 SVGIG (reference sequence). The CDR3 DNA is TGTGCCTGGAGTGTACTCCCGCCGCCAAGTGAGCCCCAGCATTTT. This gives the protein CAWSVLPPPSEPQHF.

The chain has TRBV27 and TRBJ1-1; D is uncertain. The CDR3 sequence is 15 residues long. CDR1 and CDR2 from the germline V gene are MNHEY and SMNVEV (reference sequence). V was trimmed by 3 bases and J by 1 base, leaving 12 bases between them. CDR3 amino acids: CASSFLGQSNTEAFF. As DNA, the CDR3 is TGTGCCAGCAGTTTTCTCGGGCAGTCGAACACTGAAGCTTTCTTT.

CDR3 residues: CAWKDSQETQYF. The CDR3 DNA reads as TGTGCCTGGAAGGACTCGCAAGAGACCCAGTACTTC. The genes are TRBV30 and TRBJ2-5; D is possibly TRBD2 (5 bases). Germline assignment: CDR1 GTSNPN and CDR2 SVGIG (reference sequence). CDR3 length: 12 residues. The V end was cut by 4 bases, the J end by 2 bases, with 8 bases between.

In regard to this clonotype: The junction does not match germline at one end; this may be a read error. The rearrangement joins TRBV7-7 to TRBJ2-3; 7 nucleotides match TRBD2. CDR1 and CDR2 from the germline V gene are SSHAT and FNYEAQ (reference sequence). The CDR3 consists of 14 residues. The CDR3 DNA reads TGTGCTAGCAGCGCACTAGCGAGCACAGATACGCAGTATTTT. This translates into CASSALASTDTQYF.

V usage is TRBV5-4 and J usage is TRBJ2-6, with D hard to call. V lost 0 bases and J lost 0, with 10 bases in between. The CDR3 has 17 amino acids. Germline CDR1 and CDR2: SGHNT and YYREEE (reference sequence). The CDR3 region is CASSLAGFSSGANVLTF. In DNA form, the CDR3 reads TGTGCCAGCAGCTTGGCCGGGTTTTCCTCTGGGGCCAACGTCCTGACTTTC.

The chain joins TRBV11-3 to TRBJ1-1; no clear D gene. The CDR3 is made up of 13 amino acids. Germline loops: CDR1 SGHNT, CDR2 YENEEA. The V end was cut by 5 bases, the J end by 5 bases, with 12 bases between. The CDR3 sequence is CASSLRRETEAFF. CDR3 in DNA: TGTGCCAGCAGCCTTCGGCGGGAGACTGAAGCTTTCTTT.

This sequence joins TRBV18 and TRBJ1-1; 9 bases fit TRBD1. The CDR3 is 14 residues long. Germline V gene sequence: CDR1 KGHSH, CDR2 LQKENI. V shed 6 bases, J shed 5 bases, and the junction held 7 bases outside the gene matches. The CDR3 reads CASSPGQGETEAFF. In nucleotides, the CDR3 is TGTGCCAGCTCGCCGGGACAGGGTGAAACTGAAGCTTTCTTT.

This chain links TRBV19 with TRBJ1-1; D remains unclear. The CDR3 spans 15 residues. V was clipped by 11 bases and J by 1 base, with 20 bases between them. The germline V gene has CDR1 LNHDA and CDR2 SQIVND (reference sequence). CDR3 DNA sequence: TGTGCCTCAGTCCCGCCCGGGCGGGAGAACACTGAAGCTTTCTTT. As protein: CASVPPGRENTEAFF.

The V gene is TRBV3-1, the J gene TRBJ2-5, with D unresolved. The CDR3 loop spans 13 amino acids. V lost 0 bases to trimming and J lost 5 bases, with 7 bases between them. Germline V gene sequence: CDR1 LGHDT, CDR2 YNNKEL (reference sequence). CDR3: CASSQEVRETQYF. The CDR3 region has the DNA TGTGCCAGCAGCCAAGAAGTAAGGGAGACCCAGTACTTC.

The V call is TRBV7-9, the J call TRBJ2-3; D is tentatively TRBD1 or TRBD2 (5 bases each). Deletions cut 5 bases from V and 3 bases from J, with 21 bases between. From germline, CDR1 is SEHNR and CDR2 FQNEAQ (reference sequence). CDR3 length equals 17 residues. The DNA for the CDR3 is TGTGCCAGCAGCGCTTGGTTTGGGCTGGGGACGACAGATACGCAGTATTTT. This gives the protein CASSAWFGLGTTDTQYF.

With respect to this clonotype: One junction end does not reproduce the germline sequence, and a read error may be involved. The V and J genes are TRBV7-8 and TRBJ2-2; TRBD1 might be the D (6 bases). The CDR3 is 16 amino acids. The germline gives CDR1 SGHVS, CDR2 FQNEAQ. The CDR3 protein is CASTLGGSPNTGELFF. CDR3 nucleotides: TGTGCCAGCACCTTAGGGGGTTCCCCCAACACCGGGGAGCTGTTTTTT.

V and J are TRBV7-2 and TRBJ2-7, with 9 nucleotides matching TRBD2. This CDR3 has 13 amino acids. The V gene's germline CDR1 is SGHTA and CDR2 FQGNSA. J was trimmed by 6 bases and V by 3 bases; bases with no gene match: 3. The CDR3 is CASSFLSGGEQYF. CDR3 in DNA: TGTGCCAGCAGCTTCCTTAGCGGGGGCGAGCAGTACTTC.

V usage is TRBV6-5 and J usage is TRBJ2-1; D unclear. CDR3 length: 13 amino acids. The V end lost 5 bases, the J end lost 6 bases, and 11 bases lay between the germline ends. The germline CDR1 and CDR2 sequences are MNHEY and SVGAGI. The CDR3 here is CASSPPAVNEQFF. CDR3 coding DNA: TGTGCCAGCAGTCCCCCTGCCGTCAATGAGCAGTTCTTC.

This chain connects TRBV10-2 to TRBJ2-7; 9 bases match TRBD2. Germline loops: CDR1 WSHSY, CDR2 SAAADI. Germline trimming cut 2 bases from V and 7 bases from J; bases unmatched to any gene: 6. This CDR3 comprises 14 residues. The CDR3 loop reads CASSEPGLASEQYF. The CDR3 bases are TGCGCCAGCAGTGAGCCTGGACTAGCGTCTGAGCAGTACTTC.

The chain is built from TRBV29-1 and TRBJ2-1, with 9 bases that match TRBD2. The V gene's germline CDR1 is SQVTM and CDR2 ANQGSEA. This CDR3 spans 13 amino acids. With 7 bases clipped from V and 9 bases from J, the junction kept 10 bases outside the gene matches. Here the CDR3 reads CSAEAGGTIEQFF. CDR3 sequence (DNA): TGCAGCGCCGAGGCGGGGGGGACTATTGAGCAGTTCTTC.

The DNA for the CDR3 is TGTGCCAGCAGCTTGCAGGGGGTTAGGGCTGAAGCTTTCTTT. It is translated as CASSLQGVRAEAFF. This sequence joins TRBV7-2 and TRBJ1-1, with 7 bases aligning to TRBD1. V was clipped by 3 bases and J by 6 bases; unmatched bases: 7. The CDR3 is 14 amino acids. Germline V CDR1 and CDR2: SGHTA, FQGNSA.

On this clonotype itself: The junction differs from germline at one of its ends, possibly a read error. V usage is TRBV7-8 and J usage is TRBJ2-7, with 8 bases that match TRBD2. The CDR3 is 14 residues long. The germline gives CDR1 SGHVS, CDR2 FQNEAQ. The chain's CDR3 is CASSLSSGSCEQYF. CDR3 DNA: TGTGCCAGCAGCTTATCTAGCGGGTCCTGCGAGCAGTACTTC.

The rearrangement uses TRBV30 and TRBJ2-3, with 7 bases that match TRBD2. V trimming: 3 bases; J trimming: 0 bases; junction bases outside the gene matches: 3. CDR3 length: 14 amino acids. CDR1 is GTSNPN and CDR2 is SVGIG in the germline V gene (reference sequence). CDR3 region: CAWRGGGSTDTQYF. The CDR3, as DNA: TGTGCCTGGAGAGGCGGGGGTAGCACAGATACGCAGTATTTT.

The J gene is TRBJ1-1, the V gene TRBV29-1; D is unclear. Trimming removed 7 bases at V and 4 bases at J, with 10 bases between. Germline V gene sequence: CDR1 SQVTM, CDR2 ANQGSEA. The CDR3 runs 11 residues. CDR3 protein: CSAEGSTEAFF. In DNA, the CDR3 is TGCAGCGCCGAGGGAAGCACTGAAGCTTTCTTT.

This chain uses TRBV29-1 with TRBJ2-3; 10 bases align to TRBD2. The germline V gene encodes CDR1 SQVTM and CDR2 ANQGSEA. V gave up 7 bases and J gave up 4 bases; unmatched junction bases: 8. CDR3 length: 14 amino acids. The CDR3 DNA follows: TGCAGCGGTCGAGCGGGGGGGAGGGCAGATACGCAGTATTTT. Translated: CSGRAGGRADTQYF.

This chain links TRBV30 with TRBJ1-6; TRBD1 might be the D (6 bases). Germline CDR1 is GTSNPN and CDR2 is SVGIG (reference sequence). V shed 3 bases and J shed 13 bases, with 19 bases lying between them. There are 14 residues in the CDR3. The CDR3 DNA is TGTGCCTGGAGACCCTACGGGGCGGGGGGCCCCCTCCACTTT. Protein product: CAWRPYGAGGPLHF.

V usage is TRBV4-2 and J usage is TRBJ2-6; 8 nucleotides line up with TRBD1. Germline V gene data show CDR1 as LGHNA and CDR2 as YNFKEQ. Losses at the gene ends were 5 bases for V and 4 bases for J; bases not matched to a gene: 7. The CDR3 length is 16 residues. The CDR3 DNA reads TGTGCCAGCAGCAGGACAGGGTATGTGGGGGCCAACGTCCTGACTTTC. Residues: CASSRTGYVGANVLTF.

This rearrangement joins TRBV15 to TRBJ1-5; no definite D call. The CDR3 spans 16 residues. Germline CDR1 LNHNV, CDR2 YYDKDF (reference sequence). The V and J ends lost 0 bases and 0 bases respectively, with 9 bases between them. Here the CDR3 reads CATSRERSSSNQPQHF. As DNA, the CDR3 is TGTGCCACCAGCAGAGAAAGGTCGAGTAGCAATCAGCCCCAGCATTTT.

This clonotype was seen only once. The CDR3 DNA reads TGCAGTGCTAGACCTCTAGCGGGGGCAGTAACAGATACGCAGTATTTT. Protein: CSARPLAGAVTDTQYF. The chain recombines TRBV20-1 with TRBJ2-3; 10 positions match TRBD2. After removal of 2 bases from V and 3 bases from J, the junction contained 8 bases not matched to a gene. Per germline, CDR1 DFQATT and CDR2 SNEGSKA (reference sequence). This CDR3 has 16 residues.

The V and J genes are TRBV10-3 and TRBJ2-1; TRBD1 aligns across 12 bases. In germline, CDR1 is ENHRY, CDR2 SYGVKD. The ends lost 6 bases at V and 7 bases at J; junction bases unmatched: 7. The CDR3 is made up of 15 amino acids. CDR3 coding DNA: TGTGCCATCAGCCTCGGGACAGGGGGCAAAAATGAGCAGTTCTTC. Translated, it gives CAISLGTGGKNEQFF.

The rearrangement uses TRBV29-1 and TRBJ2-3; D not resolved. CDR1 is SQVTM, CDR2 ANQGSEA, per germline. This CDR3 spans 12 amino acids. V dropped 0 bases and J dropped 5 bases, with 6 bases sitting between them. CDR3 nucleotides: TGCAGCGTTGAAGATTCGTTAGATACGCAGTATTTT. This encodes CSVEDSLDTQYF.

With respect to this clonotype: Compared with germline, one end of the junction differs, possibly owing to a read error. CDR3 region: CASTQGLAGANVLTF. The CDR3 coding sequence is TGTGCCAGCACCCAAGGCCTGGCTGGGGCCAACGTCCTGACTTTC. The chain has TRBV3-1 and TRBJ2-6; no firm D call. Germline assignment: CDR1 LGHDT and CDR2 YNNKEL (reference sequence). CDR3 size: 15 residues.

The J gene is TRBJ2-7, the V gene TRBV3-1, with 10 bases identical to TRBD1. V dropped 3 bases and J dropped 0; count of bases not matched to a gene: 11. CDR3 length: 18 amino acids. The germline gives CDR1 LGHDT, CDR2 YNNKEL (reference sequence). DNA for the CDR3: TGTGCCAGCAGCCAGCGGACAGGGGGTTGGGGGAACTCCTACGAGCAGTACTTC. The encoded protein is CASSQRTGGWGNSYEQYF.

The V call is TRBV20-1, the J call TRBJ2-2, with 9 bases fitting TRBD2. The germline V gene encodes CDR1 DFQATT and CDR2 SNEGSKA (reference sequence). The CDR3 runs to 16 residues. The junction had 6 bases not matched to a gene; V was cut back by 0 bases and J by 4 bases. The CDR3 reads CSARDMRGGSTGELFF. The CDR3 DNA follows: TGCAGTGCTAGAGATATGCGGGGGGGCTCCACCGGGGAGCTGTTTTTT.